This TCR beta chain was documented in a study of identical twins. TCRdb fed the 5' RACE reads into MiXCR, producing one record per CDR3 protein. The sample shows approximately 690,000 distinct CDR3 sequences, 5.5% to 7.5% of them seen only once. In this sample, this clonotype turned up many times. The V segment lost 0 bases and the J segment 0 bases; nucleotides outside the gene matches: 8. This CDR3 spans 19 amino acids. Germline loops: CDR1 DFQATT, CDR2 SNEGSKA (reference sequence). The clonotype originates from a man between 18 and 35 years old in good health. This chain joins TRBV20-1 and TRBJ2-5; 15 bases fit TRBD2. Sequenced input: naive T cells sorted from blood. DNA for the CDR3: TGCAGTGCTAGAGAAACCGGGACTAGCGGGAGGCCTTACCAAGAGACCCAGTACTTC. Protein sequence: CSARETGTSGRPYQETQYF.